This paragraph reports one T cell receptor (beta chain). Its antigen is unknown. The data stem from a study of cytomegalovirus exposure and HLA in healthy donors. About the research overall: Around 79 million unique TCRs, all from HLA-typed donors, were included in an early release of the data.

PCR amplification relied on 60 Vbeta primers (plus 13 Jbeta primers). This table comes from immunoSEQ multiplex PCR, and its TCRdb copy is limited to in-frame clones, with some not included. The table gives about 160,000 clones; the top ten clones make up approximately 2% of it. Overall study findings and caveats: Follow-up analysis found HLA locus-dependent TCR association rates, highest for DRB1 and lowest for HLA-C.

CDR3 length: 15 amino acids. In germline, CDR1 is SGHDT, CDR2 YYEEEE. The V gene end was trimmed by 2 bases and the J gene end by 7 bases; junction bases not matched to a gene: 7. The sequenced sample was PBMCs. The TCR sequence derives from a man aged 25 to 45 in good health and CMV-seronegative. The chain links TRBV5-6 to TRBJ1-4; 8 bases are a match to TRBD1. Here the CDR3 DNA reads TGTGCCAGCAGCTTACGACAGGGGTATAGTGAAAAACTGTTTTTT. Its translation: CASSLRQGYSEKLFF.